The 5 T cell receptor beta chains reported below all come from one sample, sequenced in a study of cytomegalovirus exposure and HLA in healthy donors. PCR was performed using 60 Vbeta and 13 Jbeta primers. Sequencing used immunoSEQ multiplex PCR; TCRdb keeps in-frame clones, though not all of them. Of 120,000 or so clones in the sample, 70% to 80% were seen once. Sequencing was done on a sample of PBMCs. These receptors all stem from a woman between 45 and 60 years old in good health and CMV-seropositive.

The CDR3 sequence is CASSQWGLAGALRTDTQYF. CDR3 sequence (DNA): TGTGCCAGCAGCCAATGGGGACTAGCGGGGGCCTTACGCACAGATACGCAGTATTTT. V usage is TRBV7-3 and J usage is TRBJ2-3; 14 nucleotides match TRBD2. J was trimmed by 1 base and V by 5 bases; bases with no gene match: 11. This CDR3 spans 19 amino acids. The V gene's germline CDR1 is SGHTA and CDR2 FQGTGA.

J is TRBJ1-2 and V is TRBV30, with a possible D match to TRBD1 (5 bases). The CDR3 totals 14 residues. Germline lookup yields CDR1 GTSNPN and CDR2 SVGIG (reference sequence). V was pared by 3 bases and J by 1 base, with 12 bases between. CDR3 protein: CAWSVKGFNYGYTF. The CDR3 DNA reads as TGTGCCTGGAGCGTTAAGGGGTTTAACTATGGCTACACCTTC.

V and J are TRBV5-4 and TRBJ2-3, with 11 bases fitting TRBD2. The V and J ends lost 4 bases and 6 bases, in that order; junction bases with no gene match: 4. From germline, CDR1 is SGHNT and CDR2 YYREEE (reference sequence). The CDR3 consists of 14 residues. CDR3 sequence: CASSTRTSGDTQYF. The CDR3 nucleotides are TGTGCCAGCAGCACTCGGACTAGCGGGGATACGCAGTATTTT.

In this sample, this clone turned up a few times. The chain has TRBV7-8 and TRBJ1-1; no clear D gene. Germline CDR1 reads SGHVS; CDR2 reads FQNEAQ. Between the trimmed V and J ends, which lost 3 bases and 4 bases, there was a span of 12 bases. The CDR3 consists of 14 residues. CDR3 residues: CASSFPTLSTEAFF. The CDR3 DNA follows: TGTGCCAGCAGCTTTCCTACCTTAAGCACTGAAGCTTTCTTT.

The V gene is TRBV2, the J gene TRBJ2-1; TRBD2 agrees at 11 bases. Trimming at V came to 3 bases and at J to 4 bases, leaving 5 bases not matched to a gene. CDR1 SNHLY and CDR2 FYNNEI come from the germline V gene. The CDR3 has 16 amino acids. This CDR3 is CASSEDLAGGYNEQFF. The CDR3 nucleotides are TGTGCCAGCAGTGAGGATCTAGCGGGGGGTTACAATGAGCAGTTCTTC.